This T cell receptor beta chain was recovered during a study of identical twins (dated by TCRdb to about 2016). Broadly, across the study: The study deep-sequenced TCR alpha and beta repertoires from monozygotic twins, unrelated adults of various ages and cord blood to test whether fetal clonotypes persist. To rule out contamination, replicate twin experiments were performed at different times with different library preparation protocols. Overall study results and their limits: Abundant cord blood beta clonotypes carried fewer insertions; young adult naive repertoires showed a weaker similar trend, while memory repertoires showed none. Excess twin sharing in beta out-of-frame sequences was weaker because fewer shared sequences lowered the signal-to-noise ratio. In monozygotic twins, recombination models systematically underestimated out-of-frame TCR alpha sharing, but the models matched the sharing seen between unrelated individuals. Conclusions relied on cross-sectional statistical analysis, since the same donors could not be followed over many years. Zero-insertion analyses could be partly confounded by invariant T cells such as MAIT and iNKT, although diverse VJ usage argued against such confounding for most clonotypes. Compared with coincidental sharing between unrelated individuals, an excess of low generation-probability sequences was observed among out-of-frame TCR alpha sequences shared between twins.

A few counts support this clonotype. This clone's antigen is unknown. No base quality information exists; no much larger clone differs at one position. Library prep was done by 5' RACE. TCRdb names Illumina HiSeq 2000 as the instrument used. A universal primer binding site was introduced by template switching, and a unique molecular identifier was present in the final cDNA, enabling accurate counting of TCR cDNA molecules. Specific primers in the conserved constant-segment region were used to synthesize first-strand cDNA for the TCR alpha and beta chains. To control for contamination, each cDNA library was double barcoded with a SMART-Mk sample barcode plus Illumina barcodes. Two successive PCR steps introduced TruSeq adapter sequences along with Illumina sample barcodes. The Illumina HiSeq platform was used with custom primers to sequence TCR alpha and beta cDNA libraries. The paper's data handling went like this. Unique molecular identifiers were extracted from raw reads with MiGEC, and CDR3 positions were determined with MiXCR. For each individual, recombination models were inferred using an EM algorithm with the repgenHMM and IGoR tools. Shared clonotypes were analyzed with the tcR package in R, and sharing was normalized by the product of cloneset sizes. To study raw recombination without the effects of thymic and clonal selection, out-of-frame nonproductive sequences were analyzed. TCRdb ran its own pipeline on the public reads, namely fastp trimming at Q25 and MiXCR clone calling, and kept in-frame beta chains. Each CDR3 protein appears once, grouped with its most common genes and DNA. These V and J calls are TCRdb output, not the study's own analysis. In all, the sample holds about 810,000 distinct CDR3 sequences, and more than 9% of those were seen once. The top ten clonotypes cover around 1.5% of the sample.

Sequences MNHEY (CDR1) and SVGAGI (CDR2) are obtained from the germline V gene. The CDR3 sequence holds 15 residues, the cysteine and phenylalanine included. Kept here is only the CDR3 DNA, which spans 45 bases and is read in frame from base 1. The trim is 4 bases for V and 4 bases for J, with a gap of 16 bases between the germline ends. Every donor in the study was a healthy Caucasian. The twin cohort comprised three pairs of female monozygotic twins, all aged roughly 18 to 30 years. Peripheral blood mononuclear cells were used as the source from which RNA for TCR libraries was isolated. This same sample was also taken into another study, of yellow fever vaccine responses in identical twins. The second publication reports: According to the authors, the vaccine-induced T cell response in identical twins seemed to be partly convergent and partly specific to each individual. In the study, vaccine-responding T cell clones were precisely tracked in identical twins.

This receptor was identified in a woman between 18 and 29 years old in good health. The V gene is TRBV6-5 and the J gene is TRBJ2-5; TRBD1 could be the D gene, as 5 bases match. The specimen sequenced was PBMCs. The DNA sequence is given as TGTGCCAGCAGTTCCCCGGCGGCAGGGTCAGAGACCCAGTACTTC. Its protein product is CASSSPAAGSETQYF.